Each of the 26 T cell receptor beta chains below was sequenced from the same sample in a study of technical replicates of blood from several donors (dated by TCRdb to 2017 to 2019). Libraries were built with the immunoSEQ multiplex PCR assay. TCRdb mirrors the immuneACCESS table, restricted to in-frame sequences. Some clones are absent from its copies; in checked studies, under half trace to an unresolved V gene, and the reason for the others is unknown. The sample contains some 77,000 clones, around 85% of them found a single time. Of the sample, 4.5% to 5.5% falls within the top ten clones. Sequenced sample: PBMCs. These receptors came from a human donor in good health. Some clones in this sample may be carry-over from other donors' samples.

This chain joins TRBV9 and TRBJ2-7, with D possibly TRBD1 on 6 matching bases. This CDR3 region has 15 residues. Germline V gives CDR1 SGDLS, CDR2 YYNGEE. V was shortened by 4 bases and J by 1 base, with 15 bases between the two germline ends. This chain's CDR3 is CASSSQPQGSYEQYF. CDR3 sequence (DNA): TGTGCCAGCAGCTCACAACCCCAGGGGTCCTACGAGCAGTACTTC.

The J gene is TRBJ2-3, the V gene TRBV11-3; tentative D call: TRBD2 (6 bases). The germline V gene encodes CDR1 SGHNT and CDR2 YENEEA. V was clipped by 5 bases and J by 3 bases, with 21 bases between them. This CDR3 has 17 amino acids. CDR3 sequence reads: CASSPNVGGVLTDTQYF. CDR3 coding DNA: TGTGCCAGCAGCCCTAATGTTGGCGGGGTATTAACAGATACGCAGTATTTT.

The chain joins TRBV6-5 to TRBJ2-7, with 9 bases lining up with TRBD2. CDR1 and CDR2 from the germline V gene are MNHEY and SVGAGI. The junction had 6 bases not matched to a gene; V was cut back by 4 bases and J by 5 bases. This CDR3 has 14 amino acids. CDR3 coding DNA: TGTGCCAGCAGTTTTGGCGGGAGGGACCACGAGCAGTACTTC. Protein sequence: CASSFGGRDHEQYF.

CDR3 DNA: TGTGCCAGCAGCAACGATGGCGGGAGACAATACGAGCAGTACTTC. Amino acid sequence: CASSNDGGRQYEQYF. The chain couples TRBV7-2 to TRBJ2-7; 7 nucleotides match TRBD2. J gave up 4 bases and V 5 bases, and 11 bases lay outside the gene matches. This CDR3 has 15 residues. In germline, CDR1 is SGHTA, CDR2 FQGNSA.

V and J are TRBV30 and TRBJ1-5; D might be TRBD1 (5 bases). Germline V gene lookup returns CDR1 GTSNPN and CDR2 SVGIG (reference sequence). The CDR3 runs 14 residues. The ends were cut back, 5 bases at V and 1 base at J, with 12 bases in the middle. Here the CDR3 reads CAWSPGGSNQPQHF. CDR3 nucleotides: TGTGCCTGGTCCCCGGGGGGGAGCAATCAGCCCCAGCATTTT.

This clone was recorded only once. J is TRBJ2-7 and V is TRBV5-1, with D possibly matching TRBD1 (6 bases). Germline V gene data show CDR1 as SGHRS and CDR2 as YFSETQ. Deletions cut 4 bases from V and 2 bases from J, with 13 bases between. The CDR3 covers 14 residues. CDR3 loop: CASSPGDTAYEQYF. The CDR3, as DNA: TGCGCCAGCAGCCCTGGGGACACCGCCTACGAGCAGTACTTC.

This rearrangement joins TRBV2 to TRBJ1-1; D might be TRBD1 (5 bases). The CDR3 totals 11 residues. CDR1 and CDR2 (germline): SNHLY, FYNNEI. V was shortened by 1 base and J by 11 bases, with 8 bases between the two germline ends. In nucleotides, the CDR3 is TGTGCCAGCAGTGAAGGGACACGGGCTTTCTTT. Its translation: CASSEGTRAFF.

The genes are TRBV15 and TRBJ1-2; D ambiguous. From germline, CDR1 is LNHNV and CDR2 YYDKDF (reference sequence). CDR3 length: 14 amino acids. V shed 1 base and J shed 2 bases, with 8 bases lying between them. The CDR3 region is CATSRAHLNYGYTF. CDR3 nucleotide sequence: TGTGCCACCAGCAGAGCTCACTTGAACTATGGCTACACCTTC.

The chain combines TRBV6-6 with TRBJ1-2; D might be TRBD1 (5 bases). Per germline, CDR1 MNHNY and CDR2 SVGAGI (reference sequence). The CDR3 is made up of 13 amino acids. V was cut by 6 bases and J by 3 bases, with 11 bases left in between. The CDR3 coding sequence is TGTGCCAGCAGACGGGGGGGTGACTATGGCTACACCTTC. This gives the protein CASRRGGDYGYTF.

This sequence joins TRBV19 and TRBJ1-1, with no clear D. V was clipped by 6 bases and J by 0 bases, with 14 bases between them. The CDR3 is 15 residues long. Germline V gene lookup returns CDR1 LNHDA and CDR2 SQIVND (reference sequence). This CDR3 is CASSLHRDMNTEAFF. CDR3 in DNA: TGTGCCAGTAGCCTACACCGGGATATGAACACTGAAGCTTTCTTT.

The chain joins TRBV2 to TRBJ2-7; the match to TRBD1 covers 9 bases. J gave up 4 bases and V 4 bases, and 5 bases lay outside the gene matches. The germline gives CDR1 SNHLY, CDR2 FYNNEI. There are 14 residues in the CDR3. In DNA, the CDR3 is TGTGCCAGCAGTGCCGGGACAGGGCTTTACGAGCAGTACTTC. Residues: CASSAGTGLYEQYF.

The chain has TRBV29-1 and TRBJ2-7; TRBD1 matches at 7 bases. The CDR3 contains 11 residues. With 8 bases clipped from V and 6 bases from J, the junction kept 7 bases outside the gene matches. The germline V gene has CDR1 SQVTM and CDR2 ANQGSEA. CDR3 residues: CSIRTGPEQYF. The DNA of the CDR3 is TGCAGCATCAGGACAGGACCCGAGCAGTACTTC.

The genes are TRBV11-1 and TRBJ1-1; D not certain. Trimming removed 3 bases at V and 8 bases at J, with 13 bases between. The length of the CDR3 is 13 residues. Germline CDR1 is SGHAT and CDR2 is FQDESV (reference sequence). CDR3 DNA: TGTGCCAGCAGCTTTGGGCGGGGAGCAGAAGCTTTCTTT. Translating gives CASSFGRGAEAFF. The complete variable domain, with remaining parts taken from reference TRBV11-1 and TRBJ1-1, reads EAEVAQSPRYKITEKSQAVAFWCDPISGHATLYWYRQILGQGPELLVQFQDESVVDDSQLPKDRFSAERLKGVDSTLKIQPAELGDSAMYLCASSFGRGAEAFFGQGTRLTVV.

The CDR3 nucleotides are TGCGCCAGCAGCTTGAATCCAGCGGGTCAAGAGACCCAGTACTTC. This gives the protein CASSLNPAGQETQYF. The chain recombines TRBV5-1 with TRBJ2-5, with D perhaps TRBD2 (6 bases). CDR1 is SGHRS, CDR2 YFSETQ, per germline. This CDR3 has 15 residues. Trimming removed 1 base from V and 2 bases from J, with 12 bases in between.

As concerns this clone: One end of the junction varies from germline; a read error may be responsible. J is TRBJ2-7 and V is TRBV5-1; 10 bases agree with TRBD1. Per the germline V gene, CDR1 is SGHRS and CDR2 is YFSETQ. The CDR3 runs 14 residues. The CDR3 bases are TGCGTCAGCAGCACCGGGGACAGGGGAAACGAGCAGTACTTC. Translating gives CVSSTGDRGNEQYF.

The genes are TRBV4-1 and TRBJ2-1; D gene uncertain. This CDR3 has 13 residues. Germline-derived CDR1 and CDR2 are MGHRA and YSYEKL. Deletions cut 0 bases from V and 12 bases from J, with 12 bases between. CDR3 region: CASSQDVGSGQFF. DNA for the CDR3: TGCGCCAGCAGCCAAGATGTAGGATCAGGGCAGTTCTTC.

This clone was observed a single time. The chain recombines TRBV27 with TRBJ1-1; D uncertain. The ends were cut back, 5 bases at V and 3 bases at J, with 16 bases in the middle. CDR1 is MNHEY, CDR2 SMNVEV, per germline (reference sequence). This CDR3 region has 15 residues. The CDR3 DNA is TGTGCCAGCAGTCTTTTTAGGGTGCGGGACACTGAAGCTTTCTTT. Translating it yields CASSLFRVRDTEAFF.

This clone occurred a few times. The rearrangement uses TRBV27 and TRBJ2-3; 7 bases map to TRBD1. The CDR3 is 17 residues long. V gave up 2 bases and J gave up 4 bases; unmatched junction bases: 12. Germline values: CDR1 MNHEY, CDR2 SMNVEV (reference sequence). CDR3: CASSLRLTGRGSDTQYF. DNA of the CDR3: TGTGCCAGCAGTTTAAGGCTCACGGGCAGGGGGTCAGATACGCAGTATTTT.

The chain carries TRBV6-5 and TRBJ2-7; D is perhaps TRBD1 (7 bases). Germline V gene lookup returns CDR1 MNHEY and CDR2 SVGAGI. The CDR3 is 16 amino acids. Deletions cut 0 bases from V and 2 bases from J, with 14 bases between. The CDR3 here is CASSYSAAGGTYEQYF. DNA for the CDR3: TGTGCCAGCAGTTACTCGGCCGCAGGGGGGACCTACGAGCAGTACTTC.

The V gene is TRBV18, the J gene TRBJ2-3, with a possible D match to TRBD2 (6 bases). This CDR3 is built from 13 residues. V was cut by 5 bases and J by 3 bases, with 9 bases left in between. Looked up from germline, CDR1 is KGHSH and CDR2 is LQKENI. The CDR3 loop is CASSKGRTDTQYF. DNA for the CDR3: TGTGCCAGCTCAAAGGGGAGGACAGATACGCAGTATTTT. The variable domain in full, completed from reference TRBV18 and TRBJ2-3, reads NAGVMQNPRHLVRRRGQEARLRCSPMKGHSHVYWYRQLPEEGLKFMVYLQKENIIDESGMPKERFSAEFPKEGPSILRIQQVVRGDSAAYFCASSKGRTDTQYFGPGTRLTVL.

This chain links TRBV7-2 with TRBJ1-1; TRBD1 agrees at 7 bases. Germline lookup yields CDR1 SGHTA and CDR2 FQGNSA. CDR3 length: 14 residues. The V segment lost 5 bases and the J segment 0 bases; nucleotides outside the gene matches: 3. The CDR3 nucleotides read TGTGCCAGCAGCACGGGACAGATGAACACTGAAGCTTTCTTT. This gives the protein CASSTGQMNTEAFF.

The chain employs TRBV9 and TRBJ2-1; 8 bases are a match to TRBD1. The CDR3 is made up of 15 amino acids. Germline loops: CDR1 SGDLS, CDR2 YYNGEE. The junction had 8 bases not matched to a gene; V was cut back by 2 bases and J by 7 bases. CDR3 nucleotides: TGTGCCAGCAGCGTGTCTGGGCAGGGGGCTAATGAGCAGTTCTTC. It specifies CASSVSGQGANEQFF. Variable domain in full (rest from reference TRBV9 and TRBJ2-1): DSGVTQTPKHLITATGQRVTLRCSPRSGDLSVYWYQQSLDQGLQFLIQYYNGEERAKGNILERFSAQQFPDLHSELNLSSLELGDSALYFCASSVSGQGANEQFFGPGTRLTVL.

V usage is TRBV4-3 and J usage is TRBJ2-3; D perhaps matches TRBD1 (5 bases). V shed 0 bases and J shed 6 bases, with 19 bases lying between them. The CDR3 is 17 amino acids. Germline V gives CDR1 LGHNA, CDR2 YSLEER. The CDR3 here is CASSQDRQGPTGDTQYF. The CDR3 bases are TGCGCCAGCAGCCAAGATCGGCAGGGCCCCACCGGGGATACGCAGTATTTT.

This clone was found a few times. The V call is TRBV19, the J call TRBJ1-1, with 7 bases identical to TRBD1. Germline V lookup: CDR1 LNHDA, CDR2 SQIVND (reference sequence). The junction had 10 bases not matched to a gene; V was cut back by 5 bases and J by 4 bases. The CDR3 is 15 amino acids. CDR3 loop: CASSVQGGGSTEAFF. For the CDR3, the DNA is TGTGCCAGTAGTGTTCAGGGGGGTGGTAGCACTGAAGCTTTCTTT.

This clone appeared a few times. CDR3 DNA: TGTGCCAGCAGCTTCAGTTCCTCTAACTATGGCTACACCTTC. It translates to CASSFSSSNYGYTF. The gene calls are TRBV5-4 and TRBJ1-2; D gene ambiguous. Germline CDR1 SGHNT, CDR2 YYREEE (reference sequence). The CDR3 totals 14 residues. V was clipped by 2 bases and J by 0 bases, with 8 bases between them.

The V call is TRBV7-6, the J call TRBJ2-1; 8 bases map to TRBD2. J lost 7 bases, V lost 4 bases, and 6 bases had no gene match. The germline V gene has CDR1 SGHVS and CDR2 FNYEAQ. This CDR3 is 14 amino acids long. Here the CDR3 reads CASSSIAGLNEQFF. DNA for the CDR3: TGTGCCAGCAGCTCAATAGCGGGACTGAATGAGCAGTTCTTC.